Presented here are 13 T cell receptor beta chains from one specimen sequenced in a study of T cells in Graves' hyperthyroidism and ophthalmopathy. There were TCR beta CDR3 regions amplified from RNA transcripts. The HTBI primer set drove a first-round RT-PCR of the TCR CDR3. Each CDR3 protein is one row after TCRdb ran MiXCR on the multiplex PCR reads. The sample includes some 570,000 distinct CDR3 sequences, 17% of them seen just once. Specimen: blood. Every receptor here comes from a woman aged 18 to 35 with Graves' ophthalmopathy.

A note on this clonotype: A much larger clone lies one base from this, so it may be a read error. The chain joins TRBV10-3 to TRBJ1-2, with 7 bases that match TRBD1. Trimming took 11 bases from V and 10 from J; bases not matched to a gene: 13. CDR3 length: 12 amino acids. Germline loops: CDR1 ENHRY, CDR2 SYGVKD. CDR3 amino acids: CAPPRGHSDYTF. The CDR3 DNA reads TGTGCCCCCCCGAGGGGGCATTCGGACTACACCTTC.

This clonotype was detected ten times or more. This chain links TRBV28 with TRBJ2-7; TRBD2 is a possible D gene (6 bases). Germline values: CDR1 MDHEN, CDR2 SYDVKM. Deletions cut 3 bases from V and 4 bases from J, with 13 bases between. The CDR3 loop spans 14 amino acids. The CDR3 sequence: CASSFGGNEYEQYF. The CDR3 DNA sequence: TGTGCCAGCAGTTTTGGCGGGAACGAGTACGAGCAGTACTTC.

With regard to this clonotype: A read error may explain this, as a much larger clone is one base away. Here the CDR3 DNA reads TGTGCCAGCAGCTTCTGGGCAGGGGGCGTAGAGACCCAGTACTTC. The encoded protein is CASSFWAGGVETQYF. This chain uses TRBV7-2 with TRBJ2-5, with 8 bases lining up with TRBD1. CDR3 length: 15 amino acids. V shed 3 bases, J shed 4 bases, and the junction held 7 bases outside the gene matches. Germline V lookup: CDR1 SGHTA, CDR2 FQGNSA. The full variable domain, completed using reference TRBV7-2 and TRBJ2-5, is GAGVSQSPSNKVTEKGKDVELRCDPISGHTALYWYRQSLGQGLEFLIYFQGNSAPDKSGLPSDRFSAERTGGSVSTLTIQRTQQEDSAVYLCASSFWAGGVETQYFGPGTRLLVL.

This clonotype was recorded many times. CDR3 residues: CSATIYNEQFF. CDR3 nucleotides: TGCAGTGCTACCATCTACAATGAGCAGTTCTTC. The J gene is TRBJ2-1, the V gene TRBV20-1; D is unresolved. Germline CDR1 reads DFQATT; CDR2 reads SNEGSKA (reference sequence). Trimming cost V 4 bases and J 3 bases, with 4 bases left between them. This CDR3 spans 11 amino acids.

This clonotype was picked up many times. The chain combines TRBV30 with TRBJ1-1, with 7 bases lining up with TRBD1. The V segment lost 0 bases and the J segment 2 bases; nucleotides outside the gene matches: 3. CDR1 is GTSNPN, CDR2 SVGIG, per germline (reference sequence). The CDR3 consists of 14 residues. The CDR3 here is CAWSVGQTNTEAFF. In DNA form, the CDR3 reads TGTGCCTGGAGTGTGGGACAGACAAACACTGAAGCTTTCTTT.

The chain combines TRBV4-3 with TRBJ2-4; D perhaps matches TRBD1 (5 bases). Per the germline V gene, CDR1 is LGHNA and CDR2 is YSLEER. V was trimmed by 1 base and J by 8 bases, leaving 15 bases between them. The CDR3 consists of 15 residues. CDR3 nucleotide sequence: TGCGCCAGCAGCCAAGCGATGGACGGCAGGGACATTCAGTACTTC. It specifies CASSQAMDGRDIQYF.

This clonotype has ten or more counts. The chain links TRBV27 to TRBJ2-7; 7 positions agree with TRBD2. This CDR3 region has 16 residues. The trim removed 3 bases at V and 2 bases at J, leaving 10 bases unmatched. Germline CDR1 MNHEY, CDR2 SMNVEV (reference sequence). The CDR3 DNA is TGTGCCAGCAGTTTTTCCTGGGGGACTAAGACCTACGAGCAGTACTTC. Encoded protein: CASSFSWGTKTYEQYF.

In its sample, this clonotype was seen many times. This chain connects TRBV20-1 to TRBJ1-1, with D possibly matching TRBD1 (5 bases). Germline V gene data show CDR1 as DFQATT and CDR2 as SNEGSKA (reference sequence). V was clipped by 6 bases and J by 4 bases, with 21 bases between them. The CDR3 is made up of 15 amino acids. The CDR3 DNA follows: TGCAGTGCCCAACCTAGGGGCCGGGGCCGCACTGAAGCTTTCTTT. Translated, it gives CSAQPRGRGRTEAFF.

This clonotype was observed many times. The rearrangement joins TRBV2 to TRBJ2-5, with TRBD2 matching 10 bases. The CDR3 spans 14 residues. Germline CDR1 and CDR2: SNHLY and FYNNEI. V lost 8 bases, J lost 5 bases, and 8 bases stayed unmatched. CDR3: CASETSGNWETQYF. CDR3 bases: TGTGCCAGCGAAACTAGCGGGAATTGGGAGACCCAGTACTTC.

This clonotype turned up a few times. The chain has TRBV28 and TRBJ1-6; no reliable D call. Germline V gene data show CDR1 as MDHEN and CDR2 as SYDVKM. Between the trimmed V and J ends, which lost 2 bases and 10 bases, there was a span of 12 bases. This CDR3 is built from 14 residues. CDR3 sequence: CASSLVFKLSPLHF. CDR3 in DNA: TGTGCCAGCAGTTTAGTTTTTAAGTTATCACCCCTCCACTTT.

The CDR3 is CASRRSGGASYEQYF. As DNA, the CDR3 is TGTGCCAGCAGGAGAAGCGGGGGGGCCTCATACGAGCAGTACTTC. V gene TRBV27 combines with J gene TRBJ2-7; 10 bases match TRBD2. Unmatched junction bases numbered 9, after V lost 6 bases and J lost 4 bases. CDR3 length: 15 amino acids. The germline CDR1 and CDR2 sequences are MNHEY and SMNVEV (reference sequence).

This clonotype was seen a handful of times. The V and J genes are TRBV9 and TRBJ2-2; TRBD2 aligns across 9 bases. This CDR3 is built from 16 residues. Germline lookup yields CDR1 SGDLS and CDR2 YYNGEE. J gave up 1 base and V 4 bases, and 5 bases lay outside the gene matches. The CDR3 DNA is TGTGCCAGCAGCCCCAAAGCGGGGGGGAACACCGGGGAGCTGTTTTTT. Amino acid sequence: CASSPKAGGNTGELFF.

The V and J genes are TRBV18 and TRBJ2-1, with TRBD2 matching over 7 bases. Germline V gene data show CDR1 as KGHSH and CDR2 as LQKENI. The trim removed 2 bases at V and 2 bases at J, leaving 9 bases unmatched. The CDR3 totals 17 residues. CDR3 bases: TGTGCCAGCTCACCATTGGGGGGGAGGACGGCCTACAATGAGCAGTTCTTC. Its protein product is CASSPLGGRTAYNEQFF.